This T cell receptor (beta chain) was captured by sequencing in a study of T cells in Graves' hyperthyroidism and ophthalmopathy. TCR beta CDR3 sequences were amplified from RNA transcripts. TCR CDR3 underwent first-round RT-PCR with the HTBI primer set. TCRdb independently ran MiXCR on the multiplex PCR reads; one entry per CDR3 protein. The data hold 200,000 or so distinct CDR3 sequences, with 17% observed a single time. CDR1 and CDR2 from the germline V gene are SGHAT and FQNNGV. The V end was cut by 4 bases, the J end by 6 bases, with 10 bases between. CDR3 length: 13 amino acids. This clonotype was found many times.

The clonotype originates from a woman aged 45-59 years with Graves' hyperthyroidism. The rearrangement uses TRBV11-2 and TRBJ1-5, with a weak D call TRBD1 (5 bases). The sequencing input was blood. The CDR3 reads CASSWGEAQPQHF. DNA of the CDR3: TGTGCCAGCAGCTGGGGGGAGGCTCAGCCCCAGCATTTT.